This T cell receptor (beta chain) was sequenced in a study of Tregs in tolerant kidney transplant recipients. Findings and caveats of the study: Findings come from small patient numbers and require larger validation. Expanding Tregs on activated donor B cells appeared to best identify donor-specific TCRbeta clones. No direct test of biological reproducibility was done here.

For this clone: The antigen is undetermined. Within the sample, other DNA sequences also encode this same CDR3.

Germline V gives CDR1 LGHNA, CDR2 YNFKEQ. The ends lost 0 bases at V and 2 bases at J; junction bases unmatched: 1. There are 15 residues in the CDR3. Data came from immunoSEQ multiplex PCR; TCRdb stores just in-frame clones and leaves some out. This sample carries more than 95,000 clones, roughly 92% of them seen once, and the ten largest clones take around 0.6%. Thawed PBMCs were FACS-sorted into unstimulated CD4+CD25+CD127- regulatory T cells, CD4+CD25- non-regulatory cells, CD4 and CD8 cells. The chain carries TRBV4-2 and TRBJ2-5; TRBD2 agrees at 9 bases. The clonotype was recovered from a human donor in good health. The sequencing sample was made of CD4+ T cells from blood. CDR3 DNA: TGTGCCAGCAGCCAAGAGACTAGCGGACAAGAGACCCAGTACTTC. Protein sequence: CASSQETSGQETQYF.